The TCR beta chain under discussion was sequenced for a study of shared clonotypes between healthy human individuals. Whole-study results and caveats: Represented genetic and exposure-history diversity was restricted by having few donors.

This CDR3 has 13 amino acids. V was pared by 4 bases and J by 4 bases, with 4 bases of the junction left unmatched. Per germline, CDR1 SGHRS and CDR2 YFSETQ. In this sample, this clone turned up many times. Its antigen is currently unknown. Assay runs were performed at deep level. Unsorted PBMC DNA went through sequencing on ten immunoSEQ deep assay plates. This table comes from immunoSEQ multiplex PCR, and its TCRdb copy is limited to in-frame clones, with some not included. Counted here are hundreds of thousands of clones, about 76% occurring once; the ten biggest clones make up 13%. The clonotype was recovered from a woman aged 40 to 49 in good health. Some clones in this sample may be carry-over from other donors' samples. This chain joins TRBV5-1 and TRBJ2-5; 7 nucleotides agree with TRBD1. Sequencing input: PBMCs. The DNA for the CDR3 is TGCGCCAGCAGCGAAGGGGGCCCAGAGACCCAGTACTTC. The encoded protein is CASSEGGPETQYF.